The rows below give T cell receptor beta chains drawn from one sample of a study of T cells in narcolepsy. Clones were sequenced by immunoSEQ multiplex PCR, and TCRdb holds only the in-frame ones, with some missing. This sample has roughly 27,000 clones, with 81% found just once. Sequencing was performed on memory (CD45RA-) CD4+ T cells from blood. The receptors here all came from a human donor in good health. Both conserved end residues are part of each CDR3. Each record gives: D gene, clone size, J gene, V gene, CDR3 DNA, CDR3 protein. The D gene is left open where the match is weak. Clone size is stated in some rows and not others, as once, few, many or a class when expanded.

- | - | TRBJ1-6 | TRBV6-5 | TGTGCCAGCAGTTACCGTGCAAATTCACCCCTCCACTTT | CASSYRANSPLHF
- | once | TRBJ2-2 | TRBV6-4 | TGTGCCAGCAGCCGCCAAAGGGACACCGCCCCTGGGGAGCTGTTTTTT | CASSRQRDTAPGELFF
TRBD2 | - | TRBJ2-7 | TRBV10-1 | TGCGCCAGCAGTGGAGCGGGACTAGCGTTTTACGAGCAGTACTTC | CASSGAGLAFYEQYF
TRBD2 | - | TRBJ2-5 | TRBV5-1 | TGCGCCAGCAGCTCAGCGGGACTAGGAATTTCCGGAGAGACCCAGTACTTC | CASSSAGLGISGETQYF
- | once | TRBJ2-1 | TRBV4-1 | TGCGCCAGCAGATTGGGAGTCGGCTCCTACAATGAGCAGTTCTTC | CASRLGVGSYNEQFF
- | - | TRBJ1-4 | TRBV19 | TGTGCCAGTAGCCTAGGATCCGCTAATGAAAAACTGTTTTTT | CASSLGSANEKLFF
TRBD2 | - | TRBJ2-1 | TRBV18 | TGTGCCAGCTCACCACCGAAAACTAGCGGGATCGACCCCTACAATGAGCAGTTCTTC | CASSPPKTSGIDPYNEQFF
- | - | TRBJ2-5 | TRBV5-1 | TGCGCCAGCAGTCTCTCCCCTCAAGAGACCCAGTACTTC | CASSLSPQETQYF
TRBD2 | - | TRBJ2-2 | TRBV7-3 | TGTGCCAGCAGCCCCTCTAGCGGAACCCCCGGGGAGCTGTTTTTT | CASSPSSGTPGELFF
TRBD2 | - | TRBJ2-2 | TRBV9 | TGTGCCAGCAGCGTAGGCTTACTAGCGGGAGAAGCCGGGGAGCTGTTTTTT | CASSVGLLAGEAGELFF
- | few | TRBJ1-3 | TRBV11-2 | TGTGCCAGCAGCTCAAAGGGTGAAGGAAACACCATATATTTT | CASSSKGEGNTIYF
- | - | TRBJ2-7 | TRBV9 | TGTGCCAGCAGCGTAGGGGAGGGGGACAGCTCCTACGAGCAGTACTTC | CASSVGEGDSSYEQYF
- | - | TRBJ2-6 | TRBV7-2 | TGTGCCAGCAGCTTGGGACTCCTACTCTCTGGGGCCAACGTCCTGACTTTC | CASSLGLLLSGANVLTF
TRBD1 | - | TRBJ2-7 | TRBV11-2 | TGTGCCAGCAGGCGGGGACAGGGGGGTCACTACGAGCAGTACTTC | CASRRGQGGHYEQYF
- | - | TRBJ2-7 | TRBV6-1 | TGTGCCAGCAGTAGGGACAACTCCTACGAGCAGTACTTC | CASSRDNSYEQYF
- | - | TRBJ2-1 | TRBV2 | TGTGCCAGCATCAATACCCGGGCAAACAATGAGCAGTTCTTC | CASINTRANNEQFF
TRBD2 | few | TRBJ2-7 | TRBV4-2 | TGTGCCAGCAGCAGTAGCGGGGGGGCCTTCTACGAGCAGTACTTC | CASSSSGGAFYEQYF
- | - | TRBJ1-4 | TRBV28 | TGTGCCAGCACGGCGGGGCAGATTTATGAAAAACTGTTTTTT | CASTAGQIYEKLFF
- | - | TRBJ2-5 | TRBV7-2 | TGTGCCAGCAGCTTAACCAGGGAAGAGACCCAGTACTTC | CASSLTREETQYF
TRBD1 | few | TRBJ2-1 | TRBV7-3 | TGTGCCAGCAGCTCGGCGCCGGGACAGATCAATGAGCAGTTCTTC | CASSSAPGQINEQFF
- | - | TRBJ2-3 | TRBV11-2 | TGTGCCAGCAGCGCCGCCGGAGATACGCAGTATTTT | CASSAAGDTQYF
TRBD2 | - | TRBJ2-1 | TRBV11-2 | TGTGCCAGCAGCCCGAGAGGGACTAGCGGGGTTTCCTACAATGAGCAGTTCTTC | CASSPRGTSGVSYNEQFF
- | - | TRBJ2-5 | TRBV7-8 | TGTGCCAGCAGCCGCGGGTTATACCAAGAGACCCAGTACTTC | CASSRGLYQETQYF
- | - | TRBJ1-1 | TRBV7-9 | TGTGCCAGCAGCTTTCAAAGACCACTGAACACTGAAGCTTTCTTT | CASSFQRPLNTEAFF
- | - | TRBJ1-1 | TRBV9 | TGTGCCAGCAGCGTAGCACAACTGAACACTGAAGCTTTCTTT | CASSVAQLNTEAFF
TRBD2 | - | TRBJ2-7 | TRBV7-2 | TGTGCCAGCAGCTTAGACCCCCGGGAGGGGGGCGAGCAGTACTTC | CASSLDPREGGEQYF
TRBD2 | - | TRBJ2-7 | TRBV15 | TGTGCCACCAGCAGGACGACTAGCGGGGCCGGGCAGTACTTC | CATSRTTSGAGQYF
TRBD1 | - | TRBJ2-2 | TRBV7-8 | TGTGCCAGCAGCTTAGGAAGGGGGCCCAACACCGGGGAGCTGTTTTTT | CASSLGRGPNTGELFF
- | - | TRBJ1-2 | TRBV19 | TGTGCCAGTAGTATCGGGACAACTAACTATGGCTACACCTTC | CASSIGTTNYGYTF
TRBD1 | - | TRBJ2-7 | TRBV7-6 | TGTGCCAGCAGCCAACGGACAGGGGGCTACGAGCAGTACTTC | CASSQRTGGYEQYF
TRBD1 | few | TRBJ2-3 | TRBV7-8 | TGTGCCAGCACGGACAGGGGGCTCACAGATACGCAGTATTTT | CASTDRGLTDTQYF
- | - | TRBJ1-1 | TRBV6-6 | TGTGCCAGCAGTTATGGGCGGTTGAACACTGAAGCTTTCTTT | CASSYGRLNTEAFF
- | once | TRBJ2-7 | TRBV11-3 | TGTGCCAGCAGCTTAGGGGCAGAATACGAGCAGTACTTC | CASSLGAEYEQYF
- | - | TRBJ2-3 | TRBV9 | TGTGCCAGCAGCCCAGCGGGGACAGCCTCCAGCAATACGCAGTATTTT | CASSPAGTASSNTQYF
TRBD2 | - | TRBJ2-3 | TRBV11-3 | TGTGCCAGCAGCACCGGGACTAGCGGAGCTAGCACAGATACGCAGTATTTT | CASSTGTSGASTDTQYF